In this sample, the clone carrying this T cell receptor beta chain turned up a few times. Its antigen remains unknown. The data were obtained in a study of blood T cells in healthy people across ages. The V gene's germline CDR1 is SGHTA and CDR2 FQGNSA. This CDR3 has 16 residues. V lost 5 bases, J lost 9 bases, and 17 bases stayed unmatched. Whole-study findings and limits: TCR beta diversity correlated strongly with naive T cell percentage.

PCR was performed a second time for 7 to 11 cycles using a sample-barcoded 5' primer and a J-beta primer mix. Each of the cDNA molecules was tagged by a template-switch adaptor with 12 random nucleotides. TCRdb ran MiXCR on the 5' RACE reads and lists one entry per CDR3 protein. In the table there are about 1,500,000 distinct CDR3 sequences, about 43% of which are singletons. The chain joins TRBV7-2 to TRBJ2-5; 8 bases line up with TRBD2. The sample taken for sequencing was blood. This receptor was taken from a woman between 18 and 29 years old in good health. The DNA of the CDR3 is TGTGCCAGCAGCACAGCTAGCGGGCCCGCTGCACGGGCCCAGTACTTC. Encoded protein: CASSTASGPAARAQYF.